These T cell receptor beta chains were read from a single sample in a study of OX40 agonist ivuxolimab in advanced cancers. TCRdb's copy holds only in-frame clones and misses some; the assay was immunoSEQ multiplex PCR. The repertoire holds some 63,000 clones, with about 94% as singletons. This specimen consisted of CD4+ or CD8+ T cells sorted from blood, obtained in a trial of the OX40 agonist ivuxolimab. The receptors were gathered from an adult with an advanced solid tumor such as melanoma, head and neck, liver or kidney cancer. CDR3s leave out the opening cysteine and the closing phenylalanine or tryptophan. The order of the fields is clone size, V gene, CDR3 length, CDR3 protein. Clone size appears in some rows only: once, few, many, or a class for an expanded clone.

>NA|TRBV9|13
ASSGSGDGYNEQF
>NA|TRBV27|13
ASSLSRPGLYEQY
>NA|TRBV2|11
ATRGHSSYEQY
>NA|TRBV27|13
ASSLSGGAHYEQY
>NA|TRBV4-2|14
ASSPLGAGGTGELF
>NA|TRBV13|10
ASSGLANEQF
>NA|TRBV9|11
ASSPPGRYEQY
>NA|TRBV7-9|15
ASSFGPDRRMNTEAF
>NA|TRBV7-9|11
ASSLGISTEAF
>once|TRBV29-1|11
SVAAVSLETQY
>NA|TRBV6-1|15
ASSETGGSGYTDTQY
>NA|TRBV11-3|14
ASSPGTPRANYGYT
>NA|TRBV5-1|10
ASSSKAYEQY
>once|TRBV9|14
ASSVSRGSSYNEQF
>NA|TRBV9|13
ASSVGRGSPGKLF
>NA|TRBV7-9|12
ASSLWGNSYEQY
>NA|TRBV29-1|10
SVLFGGNEQF
>NA|TRBV13|14
ASSLGLAVTYNEQF
>NA|TRBV15|13
ATSREQGLQETQY
>NA|TRBV2|10
ASRLHATEAF
>many|TRBV28|13
ASSHPYDENYEQY
>NA|TRBV5-1|13
ASSPDKLAKNIQY
>NA|TRBV7-2|12
ASSLPLGAGEAF
>once|TRBV13|12
ASSLDRDSYEQY
>NA|TRBV5-8|12
ASSLEWAPNEQF
>NA|TRBV4-3|14
ASSQGGRVSGNEQF
>NA|TRBV13|14
ASSLPGNSGANVLT
>NA|TRBV5-6|13
ASSYGTGVVYEQY
>once|TRBV28|13
ASSSQTGWNTEAF
>NA|TRBV4-3|14
ASSQGQYLSSYEQY
>NA|TRBV9|12
ASSVGDRANEQY
>NA|TRBV30|9
AWGFDNEQF
>NA|TRBV7-9|15
ASSPSTGAGSYNEQF
>NA|TRBV6-6|11
ASSYLLAGDPF
>NA|TRBV9|11
ASSARLLTEAF
>NA|TRBV4-3|19
ASSQEIPPGLAGGVYNEQF